The T cell receptor (beta chain) described here comes from a study of identical twins. Study-level results: Out-of-frame alpha sequences common to twins exhibited an excess of low generation probability. Memory repertoires showed no such pattern, whereas abundant cord blood beta clonotypes carried fewer insertions.

From the 5' RACE reads, TCRdb called clonotypes with MiXCR, one entry per CDR3 protein. The table shows about 920,000 distinct CDR3 sequences, with 9% to 15% occurring only once. The table lists this clonotype with a few counts. Its antigen is unidentified. The same data also went into a second study, on yellow fever vaccine responses in identical twins. That source reports: A vaccine T cell response that seemed partly convergent and partly personalized was reported in twins.

Sequenced input: PBMCs. The origin of this receptor is a woman aged 18 to 35 in good health.

CDR3 region: CASSGWTSGGPYNEQFF. The CDR3 DNA follows: TGTGCCAGCAGTGGGTGGACTAGCGGGGGACCCTACAATGAGCAGTTCTTC. This sequence joins TRBV25-1 and TRBJ2-1; 13 nucleotides match TRBD2. The CDR3 is made up of 17 amino acids. V lost 4 bases to trimming and J lost 2 bases; unmatched junction nucleotides: 5. The germline CDR1 and CDR2 sequences are MGHDK and SYGVNS.